This is a list of T cell receptor beta chains from one sample in a study of T-cell reconstitution after alpha-beta-depleted transplantation in children. Each CDR3 protein is one row after TCRdb ran MiXCR on the PCR reads. The table has 100,000 or so distinct CDR3 sequences, around 7% seen once; the top ten hold over 15%. The starting material was PBMCs, obtained before TCRalphabeta/CD19-depleted stem cell transplant. The receptors originated from a boy aged 2 to 10 with acute lymphoblastic leukemia, due to receive a stem cell transplant. The CDR3 runs from the conserved cysteine through the conserved F or W. The D gene is left open where the match is weak. Size values are once, few and many counts, or a class for expanded clones, and some rows have none.

D | size | J | V | CDR3 | DNA
. | many | TRBJ2-1 | TRBV5-1 | CASSITTDNEQFF | TGCGCCAGCAGCATTACTACAGACAATGAGCAGTTCTTC
TRBD2 | many | TRBJ2-7 | TRBV20-1 | CSANLAGEISSSYEQYF | TGCAGTGCCAACCTAGCGGGGGAAATTTCTAGCTCCTACGAGCAGTACTTC
TRBD1 | . | TRBJ2-3 | TRBV12-5 | CASSTGGATDTQYF | TGTGCTAGTAGTACAGGGGGCGCAACAGATACGCAGTATTTT
TRBD2 | few | TRBJ2-3 | TRBV6-4 | CASSENEASGPDTQYF | TGTGCCAGCAGTGAGAACGAGGCTAGCGGGCCAGATACGCAGTATTTT
TRBD1 | many | TRBJ2-1 | TRBV20-1 | CSARPAGDRVIPSYNEQFF | TGCAGTGCTAGGCCCGCCGGGGACAGGGTAATCCCATCCTACAATGAGCAGTTCTTC
TRBD1 | many | TRBJ1-1 | TRBV12-3/TRBV12-4 | CASSTRGWAEAFF | TGTGCCAGCAGTACCAGGGGGTGGGCTGAAGCTTTCTTT
TRBD2 | few | TRBJ2-5 | TRBV7-2 | CASSPGLVWETQYF | TGTGCCAGCAGCCCCGGACTAGTCTGGGAGACCCAGTACTTC
TRBD1 | few | TRBJ1-5 | TRBV7-8 | CASSLFSRQGSSNQPQHF | TGTGCCAGCAGCTTATTTAGTCGACAGGGCTCCTCAAATCAGCCCCAGCATTTT
. | many | TRBJ2-1 | TRBV29-1 | CSVFEGYSSYNEQFF | TGCAGCGTTTTTGAGGGGTACAGCTCCTACAATGAGCAGTTCTTC
. | many | TRBJ1-4 | TRBV7-6 | CASSLAPVPTLSGEKLFF | TGTGCCAGCAGCTTAGCCCCCGTCCCGACGCTTTCGGGTGAAAAACTGTTTTTT
. | many | TRBJ2-1 | TRBV20-1 | CSARGYLGGSSYNEQFF | TGCAGTGCTCGGGGGTATTTGGGAGGTTCGTCCTACAATGAGCAGTTCTTC
TRBD1 | medium-sized | TRBJ2-1 | TRBV5-1 | CASSLGTGWYNEQFF | TGCGCCAGCAGCCTGGGGACAGGGTGGTACAATGAGCAGTTCTTC
. | many | TRBJ2-5 | TRBV15 | CATREVPQETQYF | TGTGCCACTCGTGAGGTTCCGCAAGAGACCCAGTACTTC
TRBD2 | many | TRBJ2-4 | TRBV11-2 | CASSLGGGGPEAKNIQYF | TGTGCCAGCAGCTTAGGCGGGGGGGGCCCAGAGGCCAAAAACATTCAGTACTTC
TRBD1 | many | TRBJ2-1 | TRBV5-1 | CASSSRDRVYNEQFF | TGCGCCAGCAGCTCCCGGGACAGGGTCTACAATGAGCAGTTCTTC
TRBD2 | many | TRBJ2-5 | TRBV6-5 | CASTSGGVVYETQYF | TGTGCCAGCACTAGCGGGGGGGTAGTATATGAGACCCAGTACTTC
TRBD1 | many | TRBJ1-1 | TRBV6-5 | CASTETGSHTEAFF | TGTGCCAGCACCGAGACAGGGAGCCACACTGAAGCTTTCTTT
. | few | TRBJ1-5 | TRBV29-1 | CSVYFDGQPQHF | TGCAGCGTCTACTTTGACGGTCAGCCCCAGCATTTT
TRBD2 | few | TRBJ2-5 | TRBV19 | CASSTTSGGRETQYF | TGTGCCAGTAGTACGACTAGCGGGGGGCGGGAGACCCAGTACTTC
. | few | TRBJ1-4 | TRBV10-3 | CAISEGRNEKLFF | TGTGCCATCAGTGAGGGACGGAATGAAAAACTGTTTTTT
. | . | TRBJ2-7 | TRBV5-6 | CASSPQGTTYEQYF | TGTGCCAGCAGCCCCCAGGGCACGACCTACGAGCAGTACTTC
. | many | TRBJ2-1 | TRBV11-2 | CASSPTAGSYNEQFF | TGTGCCAGCAGCCCTACCGCCGGATCCTACAATGAGCAGTTCTTC
TRBD1 | . | TRBJ1-6 | TRBV5-1 | CASSVGQGENSPLHF | TGCGCCAGCAGCGTAGGACAGGGAGAGAATTCACCCCTCCACTTT
TRBD1 | many | TRBJ1-5 | TRBV2 | CASTLLTGNQPQHF | TGTGCCAGCACTCTCCTGACAGGGAATCAGCCCCAGCATTTT
TRBD1 | many | TRBJ2-7 | TRBV5-1 | CASSLLLTGGEGEQYF | TGCGCCAGCAGCCTCCTCCTCACAGGGGGCGAGGGCGAGCAGTACTTC
TRBD2 | . | TRBJ2-7 | TRBV20-1 | CSARDTGPSGATYEQYF | TGCAGTGCTAGAGATACCGGGCCTAGCGGGGCCACCTACGAGCAGTACTTC
TRBD2 | . | TRBJ2-5 | TRBV7-8 | CASSLVIMSLAGGFQETQYF | TGTGCCAGCAGCTTAGTAATAATGTCCCTAGCGGGGGGCTTCCAAGAGACCCAGTACTTC
TRBD2 | few | TRBJ2-1 | TRBV12-3/TRBV12-4 | CASRTSGAAYNEQFF | TGTGCCAGCAGAACTAGCGGGGCCGCCTACAATGAGCAGTTCTTC
. | many | TRBJ2-2 | TRBV5-1 | CASIPDLNTGELFF | TGCGCCAGCATCCCGGACCTAAACACCGGGGAGCTGTTTTTT
. | many | TRBJ2-5 | TRBV10-2 | CASSDMDSRETQYF | TGCGCCAGCAGTGACATGGACAGCCGGGAGACCCAGTACTTC
TRBD1 | many | TRBJ2-1 | TRBV29-1 | CSVEPPTGGTYNEQFF | TGCAGCGTTGAACCTCCTACAGGGGGCACCTACAATGAGCAGTTCTTC
TRBD1 | . | TRBJ2-7 | TRBV20-1 | CSARAGTGDYEQYF | TGCAGTGCTAGAGCCGGGACAGGGGACTACGAGCAGTACTTC
. | . | TRBJ1-5 | TRBV6-1 | CASSGESRSQHF | TGTGCCAGCAGTGGAGAGAGCCGGTCCCAGCATTTT
. | few | TRBJ1-3 | TRBV29-1 | CSVEPRTDTIYF | TGCAGCGTTGAACCCAGGACGGACACCATATATTTT
. | few | TRBJ2-5 | TRBV7-9 | CASSLDWTYQETQYF | TGTGCCAGCAGCTTAGATTGGACGTACCAAGAGACCCAGTACTTC
TRBD2 | many | TRBJ2-1 | TRBV9 | CASSVGLAGGLEQFF | TGTGCCAGCAGCGTAGGACTAGCGGGGGGGCTTGAGCAGTTCTTC
. | few | TRBJ1-6 | TRBV4-3 | CASSQVSGGEWLIHSPLHF | TGCGCCAGCAGCCAAGTCTCGGGCGGGGAGTGGCTAATCCATTCACCCCTCCACTTT
TRBD1 | many | TRBJ2-7 | TRBV27 | CASSPGGGRDPYEQYF | TGTGCCAGCAGTCCAGGGGGTGGGCGCGACCCCTACGAGCAGTACTTC
TRBD2 | . | TRBJ2-2 | TRBV27 | CASSPYGAGGSGELFF | TGTGCCAGCAGCCCCTATGGCGCGGGGGGCAGCGGGGAGCTGTTTTTT
TRBD1 | . | TRBJ2-1 | TRBV6-2/TRBV6-3 | CASTPGDRVLGEQFF | TGTGCCAGCACCCCCGGGGACAGGGTTTTAGGTGAGCAGTTCTTC